This T cell receptor (beta chain) came from a study of Ad26.COV2.S vaccination and SARS-CoV-2 variants (dated by TCRdb to about 2021). Study-level background: Vaccine-arm donors came from COV1001, a multicentre, randomized, double-blind, placebo-controlled phase I-IIa trial of Ad26.COV2.S in healthy adults. Ad26.COV2.S was given intramuscularly at 5x10^10 or 1x10^11 viral particles, as a single shot or as two shots 56 days apart. Sequencing of the TCRbeta repertoire served to evaluate the specificity and breadth of SARS-CoV-2-reactive T cell receptors following Ad26.COV2.S vaccination. A total of about 30 samples were included in the TCR-sequenced set, comprising some 20 Ad26.COV2.S vaccine recipients, 5 placebo recipients and 8 SARS-CoV-2 convalescent individuals. Trial participants were randomized into five groups of five: low-dose or high-dose Ad26.COV2.S given once or twice, or placebo on both occasions. Blinding of investigators to trial group allocation was maintained during experiments and outcome assessment. Results the study describes overall, beyond this receptor: The study was not powered to compare responses between vaccine doses or regimens. Vaccine and placebo recipients had similar non-spike TCR breadth, a finding consistent with the vaccine containing only spike. The authors noted that total T cell responses may have been underestimated by the TCR breadth and depth analyses. After vaccination, spike-specific CD8+ and CD4+ T cell responses were reported to show substantial breadth. Compared with placebo recipients, Ad26.COV2.S recipients showed higher spike-specific TCR breadth (P = 0.0014).

Turning to this clone: What antigen it recognizes has not been identified. Base qualities are not at hand, and no much larger clone is one base apart.

The intended sense of this specimen's treatment or condition label: 15 to 20 received Ad26.COV2.S at low or high dose, single or two shots; a few received placebo; per-sample allocation not given. For vaccine and placebo recipients, the sequenced repertoires came from samples collected on day 63 after the first injection. Between 29 July and 7 August 2020, Cohort 1b enrolled 20 to 30 adults aged 18-55 years at one site in Boston, USA. As a vaccine, Ad26.COV2.S was a replication-incompetent adenovirus type 26 vector that expressed a prefusion-stabilized SARS-CoV-2 spike protein derived from the original Wuhan strain. The germline V gene yields SGHDT for CDR1 and YYEEEE for CDR2. Here V drops 2 bases and J drops 7 bases, and the junction holds 6 bases not matched to any gene. There are 15 amino acids in the CDR3, from cysteine to phenylalanine inclusive. The read is trimmed to its CDR3 DNA, 45 bases read in frame from base 1.

The immunoSEQ Assay was the method used to sequence TCRbeta CDR3 regions. After extraction, genomic DNA underwent amplification by bias-controlled multiplex PCR, followed by high-throughput sequencing. The published analysis was carried out like this. Collapsing and filtering of sequences were performed to quantify the absolute abundance of each unique TCRbeta CDR3 region. T cell fraction was estimated by normalization of TCRbeta template counts to usable DNA, with usable DNA being measured through amplification of reference genes present in all nucleated cells. Repertoire TCRs were annotated as SARS-CoV-2-specific by exact matching of V gene, CDR3 amino acid sequence and J gene to a known reactive TCR set. The reference SARS-CoV-2 TCR set was obtained from MIRA and was filtered for enrichment in COVID-19-positive ImmuneCODE repertoires, whereby public or cross-reactive TCRs were removed. Using the MIRA antigens, annotated TCRs were further analysed by specific ORF or by position within an ORF. Breadth was defined as the number of annotated unique rearrangements divided by the total number of unique productive rearrangements, and depth was defined as the summed frequency of the annotated unique rearrangements. Two-sided Wilcoxon rank-sum tests were applied when comparing TCR breadth between groups. The source is immuneACCESS, and TCRdb retained only in-frame sequences with V and J called. Part of the clones is not carried over; for the studies checked, unresolved V genes explain less than half of this, and the remainder is unexplained. The D gene and trimming were derived from the DNA, and the V and J assignments and clone size from that table. This sample comprises hundreds of thousands of clones, 89% of them detected only once. Over 2.5% of the sample comes from the top ten.

Sequences were derived from peripheral blood, sampled in a trial of Ad26.COV2.S vaccine versus placebo. The chain is made from TRBV5-6 and TRBJ2-2, with TRBD1 matching 9 junction bases. The TCR originated in a person aged 18-60 years who received the Ad26.COV2.S COVID-19 vaccine or a placebo. The CDR3 here reads CASSFGTGSGGELFF. The nucleotides are TGTGCCAGCAGCTTCGGGACAGGGTCGGGCGGGGAGCTGTTTTTT.